The table lists the clone carrying this T cell receptor (beta chain) with a count of one. Its antigen is still unknown. Expressed TCRB transcripts were sequenced, since all the RNA that had been isolated was reverse transcribed. Generated by immunoSEQ multiplex PCR, the TCRdb table keeps only in-frame clones and is missing some. The table shows under 300,000 clones, with 25% to 30% occurring only once. Only one heparinised blood draw was taken per donor, and its volume averaged around 110 mL. The authors sorted CD4+ naive, central memory, regulatory and stem cell-like memory cells via CD45RO/CCR7/CD25/CD127/CD95/CD27. Over 95% purity was reached by all sorted populations. This CDR3 is 14 amino acids long. Germline loops: CDR1 SGHTA, CDR2 FQGNSA. V gave up 2 bases and J gave up 4 bases, with 9 bases separating them. This record belongs to a study of beta chain features in type 1 diabetes. Study-level results: PCR, the amplification step, might favor shorter templates, equally in patients and controls.

The sample taken for sequencing was central memory CD4+ T cells from blood. This clonotype was obtained from a man in his thirties or forties in good health. The V call is TRBV7-2, the J call TRBJ1-5, with unresolved D. DNA of the CDR3: TGTGCCAGCAGCTTAATAGGTCTGAATCAGCCCCAGCATTTT. Protein: CASSLIGLNQPQHF.